One sample yielded the 24 T cell receptor beta chains listed below, sequenced in a study of spatial heterogeneity in lung cancer. Regarding the study as a whole: The number of expanded tumor alpha and beta chains correlated with mutation number.

TCRdb reprocessed the 5' RACE reads with MiXCR, giving one entry per CDR3 protein. Of some 97,000 distinct CDR3 sequences detected, about 4.6% appear once; the ten largest clones hold less than 25%. Time point reported: sample taken at primary tumor resection. These receptors lack a known antigen. Sequencing was performed on lung tumor tissue, taken at surgery. The receptors come from a male donor with early-stage non-small cell lung cancer.

This clonotype was recorded many times. This chain uses TRBV2 with TRBJ2-5; no clear D. The CDR3 covers 14 residues. CDR1 is SNHLY, CDR2 FYNNEI, per germline. V lost 6 bases to trimming and J lost 2 bases, with 13 bases between them. As DNA, the CDR3 is TGTGCCAGCAGGATGGGGTTTTCACAAGAGACCCAGTACTTC. Its translation is CASRMGFSQETQYF. The full variable domain, with the rest looked up from reference TRBV2 and TRBJ2-5, is EPEVTQTPSHQVTQMGQEVILRCVPISNHLYFYWYRQILGQKVEFLVSFYNNEISEKSEIFDDQFSVERPDGSNFTLKIRSTKLEDSAMYFCASRMGFSQETQYFGPGTRLLVL.

The V call is TRBV14, the J call TRBJ2-5, with 7 bases lining up with TRBD1. Germline loops: CDR1 SGHDN, CDR2 FVKESK. V lost 3 bases to trimming and J lost 7 bases; unmatched junction nucleotides: 14. The CDR3 sequence is 16 residues long. This CDR3 is CASSQFQDRLVGTQYF. CDR3 bases: TGTGCCAGCAGCCAGTTCCAGGACAGGTTGGTGGGGACCCAGTACTTC.

As for this clonotype: A much larger clone differs by one base, so this may be a read error. The chain couples TRBV20-1 to TRBJ2-1; 7 bases map to TRBD2. The CDR3 length is 14 residues. Trimming at V came to 7 bases and at J to 7 bases, leaving 13 bases not matched to a gene. Per the germline V gene, CDR1 is DFQATT and CDR2 is SNEGSKA (reference sequence). In nucleotides, the CDR3 is TGCAGTGGAGGGGCACAGGCGGGAGATAATGAGCAGTTCTTC. Protein product: CSGGAQAGDNEQFF.

This clonotype was counted a few times. The chain joins TRBV6-1 to TRBJ1-1, with D possibly matching TRBD1 (6 bases). The CDR3 is made up of 13 amino acids. CDR1 and CDR2 from the germline V gene are MNHNS and SASEGT. The V gene lost 4 bases and the J gene lost 10 bases, with 16 bases spanning the gap. CDR3 sequence (DNA): TGTGCCAGCAGTGGACAGCCCGCAGGGGTAGCTTTCTTT. Protein product: CASSGQPAGVAFF.

The sample holds a few counts of this clonotype. This chain connects TRBV30 to TRBJ1-2, with unresolved D. The V gene lost 3 bases and the J gene lost 4 bases, with 6 bases spanning the gap. Germline CDR1 and CDR2: GTSNPN and SVGIG (reference sequence). The CDR3 consists of 11 residues. The CDR3 nucleotides read TGTGCCTGGAGAGGTCTCTATGGCTACACCTTC. This gives the protein CAWRGLYGYTF. Full variable domain (missing parts from reference TRBV30 and TRBJ1-2): SQTIHQWPATLVQPVGSPLSLECTVEGTSNPNLYWYRQAAGRGLQLLFYSVGIGQISSEVPQNLSASRPQDRQFILSSKKLLLSDSGFYLCAWRGLYGYTFGSGTRLTVV.

The chain carries TRBV18 and TRBJ1-1; 7 nucleotides match TRBD1. The CDR3 is 14 amino acids. Germline CDR1 is KGHSH and CDR2 is LQKENI. V shed 5 bases, J shed 5 bases, and the junction held 8 bases outside the gene matches. As DNA, the CDR3 is TGTGCCAGCTCAATACAGGGGTTGAGGACTGAAGCTTTCTTT. Translating gives CASSIQGLRTEAFF.

This clonotype came up a few times. The chain joins TRBV2 to TRBJ2-4, with unresolved D. This CDR3 is built from 11 residues. V lost 4 bases to trimming and J lost 6 bases, with 4 bases between them. The germline gives CDR1 SNHLY, CDR2 FYNNEI. Here the CDR3 reads CASSAVNIQYF. The CDR3 region has the DNA TGTGCCAGCAGTGCGGTAAACATTCAGTACTTC.

At least ten counts were recorded for this clonotype. V and J are TRBV5-1 and TRBJ1-1, with 10 bases identical to TRBD1. The germline CDR1 and CDR2 sequences are SGHRS and YFSETQ. CDR3 length: 16 amino acids. Trimming cost V 0 bases and J 4 bases; bases outside gene matches: 6. CDR3 bases: TGCGCCAGCAGCTTGGACGGGGACAGGGGTGGCACTGAAGCTTTCTTT. As protein: CASSLDGDRGGTEAFF.

This clonotype was counted many times. This chain joins TRBV20-1 and TRBJ2-7; D might be TRBD1 (5 bases). This CDR3 region has 13 residues. CDR1 is DFQATT and CDR2 is SNEGSKA in the germline V gene (reference sequence). V lost 1 base and J 0 bases, leaving 7 bases between the germline ends. CDR3 nucleotides: TGCAGTGCTAGAGTGGGGCGCTCCTACGAGCAGTACTTC. The encoded protein is CSARVGRSYEQYF.

The chain couples TRBV2 to TRBJ2-7; D possibly corresponds to TRBD2 (6 bases). V dropped 10 bases and J dropped 7 bases, with 23 bases sitting between them. CDR3 length: 14 amino acids. Germline values: CDR1 SNHLY, CDR2 FYNNEI. Here the CDR3 DNA reads TGTGCCACTCAAAGGGACTCGAGTCGGGGAGAGCAGTACTTC. This translates into CATQRDSSRGEQYF.

The chain is built from TRBV3-1 and TRBJ1-1; D unresolved. V shed 1 base and J shed 5 bases, with 11 bases lying between them. Germline V gene lookup returns CDR1 LGHDT and CDR2 YNNKEL (reference sequence). The CDR3 runs to 14 residues. The CDR3 here is CASSQAGSETEAFF. CDR3 sequence (DNA): TGTGCCAGCAGCCAAGCGGGCTCGGAAACTGAAGCTTTCTTT.

The sample holds many counts of this clonotype. The chain has TRBV11-2 and TRBJ2-1, with 8 bases fitting TRBD2. This CDR3 has 18 residues. V shed 5 bases and J 1 base; nucleotides not matched to a gene: 13. Germline V gene lookup returns CDR1 SGHAT and CDR2 FQNNGV. CDR3 in amino acids: CASSLFPGGEASYNEQFF. Here the CDR3 DNA reads TGTGCCAGCAGCCTTTTCCCCGGGGGGGAAGCGTCCTACAATGAGCAGTTCTTC.

There are many counts of this clonotype. The CDR3 DNA follows: TGTGCCAGCAGCTTAAGGGCCAAGACCCAGTACTTC. This sequence encodes CASSLRAKTQYF. The J gene is TRBJ2-5, the V gene TRBV7-2; D not certain. The CDR3 has 12 amino acids. CDR1 SGHTA and CDR2 FQGNSA come from the germline V gene. V was clipped by 2 bases and J by 6 bases, with 7 bases between them.

This clonotype was counted ten times or more. The V call is TRBV4-1, the J call TRBJ2-4, with 9 bases identical to TRBD1. Per germline, CDR1 MGHRA and CDR2 YSYEKL. This CDR3 region has 17 residues. The junction had 10 bases not matched to a gene; V was cut back by 2 bases and J by 5 bases. The CDR3 region is CASSQSGIRDRENIQYF. In DNA, the CDR3 is TGCGCCAGCAGCCAAAGTGGAATCCGGGACAGGGAAAACATTCAGTACTTC.

A few counts support this clonotype. V and J are TRBV18 and TRBJ2-4; D is unresolved. Trimming left V 2 bases short and J 6 bases short, with 8 bases between. The germline V gene has CDR1 KGHSH and CDR2 LQKENI. This CDR3 has 13 residues. The CDR3 nucleotides read TGTGCCAGCTCACCAGTCCAGACAAACATTCAGTACTTC. Its protein is CASSPVQTNIQYF.

This clonotype came up many times. The chain is built from TRBV11-2 and TRBJ1-4; 8 nucleotides align to TRBD1. Losses at the gene ends were 5 bases for V and 0 bases for J; bases not matched to a gene: 14. The germline V gene encodes CDR1 SGHAT and CDR2 FQNNGV. The CDR3 runs to 19 residues. CDR3 coding DNA: TGTGCCAGCAGCAGAAGGGACAGGTGGGGAACTGCAACTAATGAAAAACTGTTTTTT. It is translated as CASSRRDRWGTATNEKLFF.

This clonotype was detected a few times. V is TRBV12-3 or TRBV12-4 and J is TRBJ2-3; TRBD2 aligns across 10 bases. The J segment lost 6 bases and the V segment lost 6 bases, leaving 9 bases of the junction unmatched. The CDR3 contains 15 residues. The CDR3 DNA sequence: TGTGCCAGCAGAGAAAGCGGGAGGGCAAGGGATACGCAGTATTTT. This encodes CASRESGRARDTQYF.

This clonotype was detected ten times or more. This chain links TRBV27 with TRBJ2-7; possibly TRBD2 for D (5 bases). The length of the CDR3 is 13 residues. V dropped 5 bases and J dropped 2 bases, with 10 bases sitting between them. Germline lookup yields CDR1 MNHEY and CDR2 SMNVEV (reference sequence). CDR3 protein: CASSRGPAYEQYF. In nucleotides, the CDR3 is TGTGCCAGCAGTCGCGGGCCAGCCTACGAGCAGTACTTC.

This clonotype was detected ten times or more. The chain links TRBV19 to TRBJ2-1; TRBD2 aligns across 8 bases. Germline V lookup: CDR1 LNHDA, CDR2 SQIVND (reference sequence). The CDR3 sequence is 14 residues long. The junction had 10 bases not matched to a gene; V was cut back by 6 bases and J by 9 bases. The CDR3 bases are TGTGCCAGTAGAAGTAGCGGGGATGTGGGTGAGCAGTTCTTC. Its protein product is CASRSSGDVGEQFF.

The sample holds many counts of this clonotype. V gene TRBV18 combines with J gene TRBJ1-1; 7 bases are a match to TRBD1. Looked up from germline, CDR1 is KGHSH and CDR2 is LQKENI. The CDR3 is 16 amino acids. The V segment lost 4 bases and the J segment 7 bases; nucleotides outside the gene matches: 15. CDR3 residues: CASSLNPGGATGEAFF. As DNA, the CDR3 is TGTGCCAGCTCACTTAACCCAGGGGGGGCGACAGGTGAAGCTTTCTTT.

This clonotype has only a few counts. J is TRBJ2-3 and V is TRBV6-1; the match to TRBD1 covers 7 bases. The V and J ends lost 8 bases and 2 bases, in that order; junction bases with no gene match: 7. CDR3 length equals 14 residues. Germline CDR1 reads MNHNS; CDR2 reads SASEGT. CDR3 DNA: TGTGCCAGCCAGACAGGGTTATTCACAGATACGCAGTATTTT. This sequence encodes CASQTGLFTDTQYF.

This clonotype was seen at least ten times. The genes are TRBV11-2 and TRBJ2-4; D tentatively reads TRBD1 or TRBD2 (5 bases each). This CDR3 is built from 15 residues. The V and J ends lost 4 bases and 1 base respectively, with 11 bases between them. The germline gives CDR1 SGHAT, CDR2 FQNNGV. DNA of the CDR3: TGTGCCAGCAGCTCTCCCCGGGGCGCCAAAAACATTCAGTACTTC. Its translation is CASSSPRGAKNIQYF.

This clonotype was seen many times. The V and J genes are TRBV12-3 or TRBV12-4 and TRBJ2-5; D not resolved. The CDR3 extends over 13 amino acids. With 6 bases removed from V and 7 bases from J, the gap between germline ends came to 15 bases. CDR3 residues: CASRETVALTQYF. For the CDR3, the DNA is TGTGCCAGCAGGGAGACTGTGGCATTGACCCAGTACTTC.

At least ten counts were recorded for this clonotype. This sequence joins TRBV5-1 and TRBJ2-2; possibly TRBD2 for D (5 bases). The CDR3 runs to 14 residues. Trimming removed 4 bases at V and 1 base at J, with 8 bases between. Germline CDR1 SGHRS, CDR2 YFSETQ. The CDR3 reads CASSLEGNTGELFF. CDR3 DNA sequence: TGCGCCAGCAGCCTTGAGGGGAACACCGGGGAGCTGTTTTTT. Variable domain in full (rest from reference TRBV5-1 and TRBJ2-2): KAGVTQTPRYLIKTRGQQVTLSCSPISGHRSVSWYQQTPGQGLQFLFEYFSETQRNKGNFPGRFSGRQFSNSRSEMNVSTLELGDSALYLCASSLEGNTGELFFGEGSRLTVL.